This TCR beta chain appears in the sequencing data of a study of long-term antiretroviral therapy in people with HIV. Study context: Sampling started about a decade before the 2015 immediate-ART recommendation. Overall study findings and caveats: Post-ART samples showed increased diversity that remained below transplant donor control levels. Relative to control repertoires, HIV repertoires exhibited narrower CDR3 length ranges.

The run of the v3.0 immunoSEQ assay was at survey level. Sequencing efforts were directed toward roughly 40,000-55,000 T-cell genomes per sample. Generated by immunoSEQ multiplex PCR, the TCRdb table keeps only in-frame clones and is missing some. The sample holds around 40,000 clones, more than 75% seen once. From germline, CDR1 is SGHKS and CDR2 YYEKEE (reference sequence). The V end was cut by 2 bases, the J end by 2 bases, with 13 bases between. The CDR3 is made up of 15 amino acids. About this clone itself: Antigen specificity is unknown.

The V and J genes are TRBV5-5 and TRBJ1-2; tentative D call: TRBD1 (6 bases). The receptor comes from a woman between 50 and 59 years old with HIV. The source was unsorted PBMCs, collected 0.1 years before starting antiretroviral therapy. The CDR3 region has the DNA TGTGCCAGCAGCTTTAAGACAGGTGTGAACTATGGCTACACCTTC. Its translation is CASSFKTGVNYGYTF.